These 28 T cell receptor beta chains originate from one sample sequenced in a study of lymphopenia after photon versus proton radiotherapy. Sequenced by immunoSEQ multiplex PCR; TCRdb stores in-frame clones only, minus some. Of more than 45,000 clones listed, approximately 84% were seen once; the top ten hold 2.1%. The sample was peripheral blood, taken from a patient treated with proton-based radiotherapy. All receptors derive from a man in his sixties with pancreatic cancer.

The chain links TRBV30 to TRBJ2-6; D is possibly TRBD1 or TRBD2 (5 bases each). CDR3 length: 15 residues. Germline CDR1 is GTSNPN and CDR2 is SVGIG (reference sequence). This CDR3 reads CAQVHGGSGANVLTF. Written as DNA, the CDR3 is TGTGCTCAGGTGCATGGGGGCTCTGGGGCCAACGTCCTGACTTTC.

The gene calls are TRBV5-1 and TRBJ1-1; D remains unclear. The V gene lost 3 bases and the J gene lost 8 bases, with 17 bases spanning the gap. CDR1 and CDR2 (germline): SGHRS, YFSETQ. The CDR3 covers 14 residues. For the CDR3, the DNA is TGCGCCAGCAGCTCGACGGGCCGAATTATAGAAGCTTTCTTT. It codes for CASSSTGRIIEAFF.

This clone appeared once. This chain joins TRBV11-2 and TRBJ1-5; a possible D gene is TRBD1 (6 bases). Between the trimmed V and J ends, which lost 3 bases and 0 bases, there was a span of 6 bases. The germline gives CDR1 SGHAT, CDR2 FQNNGV. The CDR3 runs 14 residues. CDR3 coding DNA: TGTGCCAGCAGCTTGGACAGTAGCAATCAGCCCCAGCATTTT. This encodes CASSLDSSNQPQHF.

This chain uses TRBV18 with TRBJ2-1; D perhaps matches TRBD2 (5 bases). V shed 6 bases and J shed 0 bases, with 9 bases lying between them. Per germline, CDR1 KGHSH and CDR2 LQKENI. The CDR3 runs to 14 residues. The CDR3 region has the DNA TGTGCCAGCTCCCTGGCGGGCTCCTACAATGAGCAGTTCTTC. Translated, it gives CASSLAGSYNEQFF.

The chain links TRBV7-2 to TRBJ2-5; weak D call: TRBD1 (6 bases). The V end was cut by 0 bases, the J end by 5 bases, with 28 bases between. The CDR3 length is 20 residues. In germline, CDR1 is SGHTA, CDR2 FQGNSA. The CDR3 region has the DNA TGTGCCAGCAGCTTAGCGCAATGGGACACTGACCTGGGAATGGGGGAGACCCAGTACTTC. Amino acid sequence: CASSLAQWDTDLGMGETQYF. Based on the CDR3 plus reference TRBV7-2 and TRBJ2-5, the full variable domain is GAGVSQSPSNKVTEKGKDVELRCDPISGHTALYWYRQSLGQGLEFLIYFQGNSAPDKSGLPSDRFSAERTGGSVSTLTIQRTQQEDSAVYLCASSLAQWDTDLGMGETQYFGPGTRLLVL.

The chain couples TRBV27 to TRBJ1-5; D is possibly TRBD1 (5 bases). The CDR3 totals 16 residues. V lost 4 bases to trimming and J lost 5 bases, with 18 bases between them. Looked up from germline, CDR1 is MNHEY and CDR2 is SMNVEV (reference sequence). CDR3 bases: TGTGCCAGCAGTTCTATTTTCGGGGGGTCTGATCAGCCCCAGCATTTT. Protein: CASSSIFGGSDQPQHF.

V usage is TRBV9 and J usage is TRBJ1-1; D ambiguous. V lost 4 bases and J lost 4, with 11 bases in between. Germline CDR1 is SGDLS and CDR2 is YYNGEE. This CDR3 is built from 13 residues. CDR3 in amino acids: CASSQRLGTEAFF. DNA of the CDR3: TGTGCCAGCAGCCAAAGGCTGGGCACTGAAGCTTTCTTT.

This clone came up a few times. V and J are TRBV7-2 and TRBJ2-7; 9 nucleotides match TRBD1. Germline lookup yields CDR1 SGHTA and CDR2 FQGNSA. After removal of 5 bases from V and 5 bases from J, the junction contained 10 bases not matched to a gene. This CDR3 is built from 15 residues. The CDR3 coding sequence is TGTGCCAGCAGCCTGCGTGGACAGGGGCACCACGAGCAGTACTTC. Amino acid sequence: CASSLRGQGHHEQYF.

V is TRBV5-1 and J is TRBJ2-7; no firm D call. Trimming took 0 bases from V and 7 from J, leaving 14 bases between them. The CDR3 totals 14 residues. Germline CDR1 reads SGHRS; CDR2 reads YFSETQ. This CDR3 is CASSLEQRVGEQYF. The CDR3 coding sequence is TGCGCCAGCAGCTTGGAACAGCGTGTTGGGGAGCAGTACTTC.

The J gene is TRBJ2-3, the V gene TRBV11-2; tentative D call: TRBD2 (5 bases). V was cut by 4 bases and J by 3 bases, with 17 bases left in between. CDR1 SGHAT and CDR2 FQNNGV come from the germline V gene. The CDR3 sequence is 16 residues long. The CDR3 DNA follows: TGTGCCAGCAGCTGGGCGAGGGCCCTCGGGACAGATACGCAGTATTTT. It is translated as CASSWARALGTDTQYF.

The chain combines TRBV7-6 with TRBJ1-3, with no clear D. Trimming took off 6 bases at V and 2 bases at J, with 8 bases between the two ends. Germline V gene sequence: CDR1 SGHVS, CDR2 FNYEAQ. The CDR3 length is 13 residues. CDR3 in DNA: TGTGCCAGCAGTTTGACGGCTGGAAACACCATATATTTT. This sequence encodes CASSLTAGNTIYF.

The chain uses TRBV28 and TRBJ2-2; D possibly corresponds to TRBD1 (5 bases). The V and J ends lost 7 bases and 4 bases respectively, with 16 bases between them. Looked up from germline, CDR1 is MDHEN and CDR2 is SYDVKM. The CDR3 is made up of 15 amino acids. DNA for the CDR3: TGTGCCAGCACTCAACAGGCGGCTTTCACCGGGGAGCTGTTTTTT. Translating gives CASTQQAAFTGELFF.

The chain is built from TRBV28 and TRBJ1-4; D is ambiguous. This CDR3 comprises 14 residues. Trimming took 3 bases from V and 0 from J, leaving 5 bases between them. CDR1 and CDR2 from the germline V gene are MDHEN and SYDVKM. CDR3 amino acids: CASSLDATNEKLFF. CDR3 DNA sequence: TGTGCCAGCAGTTTGGACGCAACTAATGAAAAACTGTTTTTT.

This clone was found once. The chain uses TRBV5-1 and TRBJ1-2, with a tentative D call TRBD1 (5 bases). V gave up 0 bases and J gave up 13 bases, with 22 bases separating them. Germline loops: CDR1 SGHRS, CDR2 YFSETQ. The CDR3 runs to 15 residues. CDR3 region: CASSLGASGRDLLTF. DNA for the CDR3: TGCGCCAGCAGCTTGGGCGCTTCCGGCAGGGACCTTCTCACCTTC.

The chain has TRBV6-6 and TRBJ2-2; no reliable D call. The CDR3 runs 14 residues. V lost 0 bases to trimming and J lost 1 base, with 3 bases between them. Germline values: CDR1 MNHNY, CDR2 SVGAGI (reference sequence). CDR3 sequence (DNA): TGTGCCAGCAGTTACTCAGGGAACACCGGGGAGCTGTTTTTT. It specifies CASSYSGNTGELFF.

The V call is TRBV5-4, the J call TRBJ1-2, with D perhaps TRBD1 (6 bases). Germline CDR1 reads SGHNT; CDR2 reads YYREEE (reference sequence). V was pared by 2 bases and J by 5 bases, with 22 bases between. CDR3 size: 17 residues. The CDR3 loop is CASSFPTSGTIGYGYTF. Written as DNA, the CDR3 is TGTGCCAGCAGCTTCCCCACCTCAGGGACAATCGGATATGGCTACACCTTC.

The chain links TRBV7-9 to TRBJ1-5; 7 bases agree with TRBD1. Germline V gene data show CDR1 as SEHNR and CDR2 as FQNEAQ (reference sequence). V shed 7 bases, J shed 10 bases, and the junction held 10 bases outside the gene matches. The CDR3 totals 13 residues. In nucleotides, the CDR3 is TGTGCCAGCACCGCGGACAGGTCCGGACCCCAGCATTTT. This codes for CASTADRSGPQHF.

This chain uses TRBV7-2 with TRBJ1-1; D ambiguous. The CDR3 extends over 15 amino acids. CDR1 and CDR2 from the germline V gene are SGHTA and FQGNSA. V dropped 5 bases and J dropped 4 bases, with 17 bases sitting between them. CDR3 DNA: TGTGCCAGCAGCCCCGGACTCTACACGGGCACTGAAGCTTTCTTT. Residues: CASSPGLYTGTEAFF.

This clone was observed once. The V gene is TRBV10-3, the J gene TRBJ2-7, with D perhaps TRBD1 or TRBD2 (6 bases each). Trimming shortened V by 2 bases and J by 7 bases, and 21 bases separated the two germline ends. Germline loops: CDR1 ENHRY, CDR2 SYGVKD. The CDR3 is 16 residues long. The CDR3 sequence: CAISEPGVGGSREQYF. CDR3 DNA: TGTGCCATCAGTGAGCCAGGGGTCGGAGGGTCGCGGGAGCAGTACTTC.

This sequence joins TRBV19 and TRBJ2-7; 10 bases are a match to TRBD2. After removal of 5 bases from V and 1 base from J, the junction contained 5 bases not matched to a gene. The CDR3 consists of 15 residues. Looked up from germline, CDR1 is LNHDA and CDR2 is SQIVND (reference sequence). The CDR3 DNA sequence: TGTGCCAGTAGTTTGACTAGCGGGCCATCCTACGAGCAGTACTTC. Translation gives CASSLTSGPSYEQYF. Full variable domain (outside the CDR3, taken from reference TRBV19 and TRBJ2-7): DGGITQSPKYLFRKEGQNVTLSCEQNLNHDAMYWYRQDPGQGLRLIYYSQIVNDFQKGDIAEGYSVSREKKESFPLTVTSAQKNPTAFYLCASSLTSGPSYEQYFGPGTRLTVT.

The chain couples TRBV5-8 to TRBJ1-1, with 9 bases identical to TRBD1. This CDR3 has 14 residues. With 6 bases clipped from V and 5 bases from J, the junction kept 8 bases outside the gene matches. Germline assignment: CDR1 SGHTS and CDR2 YDEGEE. CDR3 residues: CASIHRGRGTEAFF. CDR3 DNA sequence: TGTGCCAGCATCCACAGGGGGCGCGGAACTGAAGCTTTCTTT.

This chain uses TRBV18 with TRBJ1-1, with a possible D match to TRBD1 (5 bases). This CDR3 is built from 13 residues. The V end lost 3 bases, the J end lost 11 bases, and 16 bases lay between the germline ends. Germline V gene data show CDR1 as KGHSH and CDR2 as LQKENI. The DNA of the CDR3 is TGTGCCAGCTCACCGGACATAACACTGAATGCTTTCTTT. This encodes CASSPDITLNAFF.

The rearrangement links TRBV5-8 to TRBJ2-7, with TRBD2 matching over 11 bases. The CDR3 extends over 16 amino acids. After removal of 0 bases from V and 1 base from J, the junction contained 3 bases not matched to a gene. Germline lookup yields CDR1 SGHTS and CDR2 YDEGEE. CDR3 sequence reads: CASSLARTSGSYEQYF. CDR3 sequence (DNA): TGTGCCAGCAGCTTGGCAAGGACTAGCGGGTCCTACGAGCAGTACTTC. Looking up the rest from reference TRBV5-8 and TRBJ2-7 gives the full variable domain: EAGVTQSPTHLIKTRGQQATLRCSPISGHTSVYWYQQALGLGLQFLLWYDEGEERNRGNFPPRFSGRQFPNYSSELNVNALELEDSALYLCASSLARTSGSYEQYFGPGTRLTVT.

The chain recombines TRBV4-1 with TRBJ1-1; D is undetermined. There are 13 residues in the CDR3. The germline V gene encodes CDR1 MGHRA and CDR2 YSYEKL. Trimming took off 2 bases at V and 5 bases at J, with 9 bases between the two ends. CDR3 coding DNA: TGCGCCAGCAGCCAAAGGGAGGGAACTGAAGCTTTCTTT. This gives the protein CASSQREGTEAFF.

The chain combines TRBV11-2 with TRBJ1-2, with D possibly being TRBD1 (6 bases). In germline, CDR1 is SGHAT, CDR2 FQNNGV. CDR3 length: 16 amino acids. V lost 5 bases and J 5 bases, leaving 21 bases between the germline ends. CDR3 loop: CASSRQLGQPLYGYTF. The CDR3 nucleotides are TGTGCCAGCAGCCGTCAGCTCGGACAGCCTTTATATGGCTACACCTTC.

CDR3 sequence: CASSLDRGSPYEQYF. The DNA for the CDR3 is TGTGCCAGCAGCCTAGACAGGGGGTCCCCCTACGAGCAGTACTTC. V and J are TRBV6-5 and TRBJ2-7, with 9 nucleotides matching TRBD1. The CDR3 length is 15 residues. With 6 bases clipped from V and 2 bases from J, the junction kept 8 bases outside the gene matches. Germline V gives CDR1 MNHEY, CDR2 SVGAGI.

This chain links TRBV19 with TRBJ1-5; the D is unclear. V gave up 2 bases and J gave up 6 bases, with 5 bases separating them. The germline gives CDR1 LNHDA, CDR2 SQIVND (reference sequence). This CDR3 is built from 12 residues. CDR3 DNA sequence: TGTGCCAGTAGTATATTAAGTCAGCCCCAGCATTTT. It translates to CASSILSQPQHF.

This clone was recorded a few times. The V gene is TRBV9, the J gene TRBJ1-2; 10 bases line up with TRBD1. This CDR3 region has 14 residues. Per the germline V gene, CDR1 is SGDLS and CDR2 is YYNGEE. The junction had 4 bases not matched to a gene; V was cut back by 0 bases and J by 8 bases. CDR3 loop: CASSVGQGAEGYTF. CDR3 bases: TGTGCCAGCAGCGTAGGACAGGGGGCGGAAGGCTACACCTTC.